Listed below are T cell receptor beta chains from one sample, sequenced in a study of T cells after yellow fever vaccination. MiXCR, applied by TCRdb to the 5' RACE reads, yields one record per CDR3 protein. The data show over 300,000 distinct CDR3 sequences, roughly 3.9% seen once. The source material was PBMCs, sampled 5 days after the yellow fever booster vaccination. These receptor sequences come from a man aged 18-30 years who received the YFV17D yellow fever vaccine. The CDR3 runs from the conserved cysteine through the conserved F or W. The D gene is left open where the match is weak. The listing skips clone size in some rows; elsewhere it reads once, few, many or a size class.

d_call: TRBD1; j_call: TRBJ2-7; v_call: TRBV10-3; cdr3_length: 12; clone_size: .; cdr3_nt: TGTGCCAATGGACAGGGATCGGGGGAGCAGTACTTC; cdr3_aa: CANGQGSGEQYF
d_call: TRBD2; j_call: TRBJ2-3; v_call: TRBV5-8; cdr3_length: 12; clone_size: many; cdr3_nt: TGTGCCTGCGGGGGAGAGGTAGATACGCAGTATTTT; cdr3_aa: CACGGEVDTQYF
d_call: .; j_call: TRBJ2-1; v_call: TRBV5-1; cdr3_length: 16; clone_size: many; cdr3_nt: TGCGCCAGCAGCTTGGCCTACGGAGACTCCTACAATGAGCAGTTCTTC; cdr3_aa: CASSLAYGDSYNEQFF
d_call: TRBD2; j_call: TRBJ2-2; v_call: TRBV5-1; cdr3_length: 14; clone_size: many; cdr3_nt: TGCGCCAGCAACCCTAGCGGGGCGTCCGGGGAGCTGTTTTTT; cdr3_aa: CASNPSGASGELFF
d_call: .; j_call: TRBJ2-1; v_call: TRBV19; cdr3_length: 14; clone_size: .; cdr3_nt: TGTGCCAGTAATGGCGGGGCCTCCTACAATGAGCAGTTCTTC; cdr3_aa: CASNGGASYNEQFF
d_call: TRBD1; j_call: TRBJ1-4; v_call: TRBV20-1; cdr3_length: 13; clone_size: many; cdr3_nt: TGCAGTGCTCCGAACAGGGGTCGGTCAAAACTGTTTTTT; cdr3_aa: CSAPNRGRSKLFF
d_call: .; j_call: TRBJ2-1; v_call: TRBV6-5; cdr3_length: 16; clone_size: .; cdr3_nt: TGTGCCAGCAGTTACTCGATCGTCAGAACAGGCGGTGAGCAGTTCTTC; cdr3_aa: CASSYSIVRTGGEQFF
d_call: .; j_call: TRBJ2-5; v_call: TRBV7-7; cdr3_length: 13; clone_size: .; cdr3_nt: TGTGCCAGCAGCTTAGGAGAAAAGGAGACCCAGTACTTC; cdr3_aa: CASSLGEKETQYF
d_call: TRBD1; j_call: TRBJ1-1; v_call: TRBV3-1; cdr3_length: 13; clone_size: many; cdr3_nt: TGTGCCAGCAGCCCCAGGGGGCGGACTGAAGCTTTCTTT; cdr3_aa: CASSPRGRTEAFF
d_call: .; j_call: TRBJ2-7; v_call: TRBV6-2/TRBV6-3; cdr3_length: 11; clone_size: many; cdr3_nt: TGTGCCAGCAGTTATATGGTGGAGCAGTACTTC; cdr3_aa: CASSYMVEQYF
d_call: .; j_call: TRBJ2-5; v_call: TRBV28; cdr3_length: 16; clone_size: many; cdr3_nt: TGTGCCAGCAACATGGGTCTCGGGGGGCGCGGAGAGACCCAGTACTTC; cdr3_aa: CASNMGLGGRGETQYF
d_call: .; j_call: TRBJ2-3; v_call: TRBV19; cdr3_length: 13; clone_size: .; cdr3_nt: TGTGCCAGTAGTAACCGGGAAGCAGATACGCAGTATTTT; cdr3_aa: CASSNREADTQYF
d_call: TRBD2; j_call: TRBJ2-5; v_call: TRBV12-3/TRBV12-4; cdr3_length: 15; clone_size: few; cdr3_nt: TGTGCCAGCAGTTTTAGCGGGGGGGCGCGAGAGACCCAGTACTTC; cdr3_aa: CASSFSGGARETQYF
d_call: .; j_call: TRBJ1-1; v_call: TRBV12-3/TRBV12-4; cdr3_length: 14; clone_size: many; cdr3_nt: TGTGCCAGCAGTTTCGCGGCTGGGAACACTGAAGCTTTCTTT; cdr3_aa: CASSFAAGNTEAFF
d_call: .; j_call: TRBJ2-3; v_call: TRBV6-1; cdr3_length: 16; clone_size: .; cdr3_nt: TGTGCCAGCAGTGAGATCCCAGGGATTGGGGCAGATACGCAGTATTTT; cdr3_aa: CASSEIPGIGADTQYF
d_call: TRBD1; j_call: TRBJ1-3; v_call: TRBV12-3/TRBV12-4; cdr3_length: 17; clone_size: few; cdr3_nt: TGTGCCAGCAGCCGCTCGCGGGACAGGGCCTCTGGAAACACCATATATTTT; cdr3_aa: CASSRSRDRASGNTIYF